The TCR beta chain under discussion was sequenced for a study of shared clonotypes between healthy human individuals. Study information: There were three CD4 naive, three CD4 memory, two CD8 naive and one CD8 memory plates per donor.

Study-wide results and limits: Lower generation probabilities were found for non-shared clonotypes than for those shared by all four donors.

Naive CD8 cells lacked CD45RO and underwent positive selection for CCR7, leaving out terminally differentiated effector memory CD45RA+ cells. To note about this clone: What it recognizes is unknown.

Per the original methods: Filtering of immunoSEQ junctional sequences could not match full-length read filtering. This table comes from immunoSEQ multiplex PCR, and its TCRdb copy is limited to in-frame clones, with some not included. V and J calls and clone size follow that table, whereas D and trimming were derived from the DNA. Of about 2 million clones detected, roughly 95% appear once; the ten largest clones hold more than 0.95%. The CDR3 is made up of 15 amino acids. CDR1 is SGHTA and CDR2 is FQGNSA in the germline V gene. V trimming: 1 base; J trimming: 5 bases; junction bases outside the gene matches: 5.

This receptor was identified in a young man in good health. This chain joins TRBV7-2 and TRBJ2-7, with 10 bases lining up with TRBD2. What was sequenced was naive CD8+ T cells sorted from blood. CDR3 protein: CASSLELAGRDEQYF. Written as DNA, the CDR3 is TGTGCCAGCAGCTTAGAACTAGCGGGAAGGGACGAGCAGTACTTC.